The clone carrying this TCR beta chain was counted a few times. Assay: immunoSEQ multiplex PCR; the TCRdb copy retains only in-frame clones and omits some. The sample includes just over 300,000 clones, approximately 91% of them seen just once. The CDR3 loop spans 14 amino acids. The J segment lost 8 bases and the V segment lost 6 bases, leaving 11 bases of the junction unmatched. The germline V gene has CDR1 MDHEN and CDR2 SYDVKM. The sample is drawn from a study of blood T cell repertoires in COVID-19. Each recovered donor of Cohort 3 presented with two negative PCRs, clearance, or symptom resolution.

The specimen sequenced was PBMCs or T cells enriched from blood (not recorded which). This clonotype was obtained from a woman aged 40 to 49 who had recovered from COVID-19. The rearrangement uses TRBV28 and TRBJ1-2; 8 positions match TRBD1. CDR3 sequence: CASRQQGGRYGYTF. The CDR3 DNA follows: TGTGCCAGCAGGCAACAGGGGGGCCGTTACGGCTACACCTTC.